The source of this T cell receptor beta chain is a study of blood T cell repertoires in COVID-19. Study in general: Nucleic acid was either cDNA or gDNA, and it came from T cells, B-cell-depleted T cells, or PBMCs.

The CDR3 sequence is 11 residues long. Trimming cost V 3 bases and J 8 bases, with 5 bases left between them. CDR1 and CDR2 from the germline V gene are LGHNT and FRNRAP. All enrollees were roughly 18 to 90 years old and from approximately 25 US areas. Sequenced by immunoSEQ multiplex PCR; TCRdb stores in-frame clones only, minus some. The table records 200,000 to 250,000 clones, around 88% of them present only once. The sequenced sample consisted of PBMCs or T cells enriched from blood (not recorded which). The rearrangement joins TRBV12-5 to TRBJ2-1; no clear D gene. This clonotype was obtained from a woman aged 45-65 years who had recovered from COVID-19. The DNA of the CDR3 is TGTGCTAGTGGTTTTAATTATGAGCAGTTCTTC. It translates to CASGFNYEQFF.